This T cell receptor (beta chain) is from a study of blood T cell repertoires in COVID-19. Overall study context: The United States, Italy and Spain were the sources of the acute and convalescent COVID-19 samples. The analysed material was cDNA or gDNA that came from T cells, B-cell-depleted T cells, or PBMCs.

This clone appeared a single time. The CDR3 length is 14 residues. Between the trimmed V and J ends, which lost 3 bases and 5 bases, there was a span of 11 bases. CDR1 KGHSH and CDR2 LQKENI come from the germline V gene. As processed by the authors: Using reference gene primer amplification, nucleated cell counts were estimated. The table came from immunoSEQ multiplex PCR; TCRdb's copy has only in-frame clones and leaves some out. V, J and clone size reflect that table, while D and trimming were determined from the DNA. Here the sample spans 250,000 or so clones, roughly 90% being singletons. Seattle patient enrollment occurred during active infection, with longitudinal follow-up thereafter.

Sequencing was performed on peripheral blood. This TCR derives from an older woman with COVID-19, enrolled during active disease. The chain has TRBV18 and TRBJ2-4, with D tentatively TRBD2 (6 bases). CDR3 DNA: TGTGCCAGCTCACCGGGATCGGGGGAAAACATTCAGTACTTC. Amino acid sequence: CASSPGSGENIQYF.